This T cell receptor beta chain was identified during a study of regulatory T cells in long-lasting Graves disease. The study, taken as a whole, reports: The number of shared public clonotypes was higher in persistent patients (fewer than 3,000) than new patients (more than 850). Possibly, too few samples lowered accuracy.

Sequencing libraries for TCR beta were prepared with iRepertoire HTBI primers and Arm-PCR of CDR3 regions. TCRdb re-called the multiplex PCR reads through MiXCR, storing one row per CDR3 protein. The sample holds a few hundred thousand distinct CDR3 sequences; 20% to 25% are singletons and the top ten take 7.1%. Of note for this clonotype: As yet, its antigen is unknown. Compared with germline, one end of the junction differs, possibly owing to a read error.

Time point specified: persistent/refractory GD, antithyroid drugs over 5 years with positive TRAb. Generation of the TCR library employed RNA extracted from PBMCs. This sample comprised peripheral blood mononuclear cells (PBMCs), obtained when the disease was refractory, from a patient treated with antithyroid drugs. The sequence derives from a female donor with Graves disease.

The CDR3 sequence is CASSPPVFQGGLFF. The CDR3 DNA reads as TGTGCCAGCAGCCCACCGGTGTTTCAGGGGGGGCTGTTTTTT. The rearrangement links TRBV12-3 or TRBV12-4 to TRBJ2-2, with a possible D match to TRBD1 (7 bases). This CDR3 has 14 residues.